The 22 T cell receptor beta chains reported below all come from one sample, sequenced in a study of HIV-infected patients and healthy controls. Alpha and beta constant-region primers primed reverse transcription of around 540 ng RNA. Each of the alpha and beta chains got its own library through chain-specific third strand synthesis with indices. TCRdb called the 5' RACE reads again in MiXCR, with one record for every CDR3 protein. The sample comprises 15,000 or so distinct CDR3 sequences, 9.4% of which are singletons, and 4% to 6% rests with the top ten. No cell fractionation was done, so the repertoire covers all unsorted peripheral blood T cells. The sample was blood. The receptors originated from an adult in good health.

This clonotype has ten or more counts. V is TRBV29-1 and J is TRBJ2-7; 8 nucleotides match TRBD2. The CDR3 contains 13 residues. Germline CDR1 is SQVTM and CDR2 is ANQGSEA. Unmatched junction bases numbered 8, after V lost 7 bases and J lost 3 bases. The CDR3 nucleotides are TGCAGCGCCCAACTAGCGGACCGCTACGAGCAGTACTTC. Translated: CSAQLADRYEQYF.

This clonotype has ten or more counts. The chain combines TRBV7-8 with TRBJ2-7; 8 nucleotides align to TRBD1. V was pared by 0 bases and J by 2 bases, with 3 bases of the junction left unmatched. Per germline, CDR1 SGHVS and CDR2 FQNEAQ. The CDR3 loop spans 15 amino acids. CDR3 amino acids: CASSLATDRAYEQYV. The CDR3 DNA sequence: TGTGCCAGCAGCTTAGCCACGGACAGGGCCTACGAGCAGTACGTC.

Many counts were recorded for this clonotype. The rearrangement links TRBV12-3 or TRBV12-4 to TRBJ2-1, with a possible D match to TRBD1 (6 bases). The CDR3 totals 18 residues. Trimming left V 6 bases short and J 4 bases short, with 25 bases between. The CDR3 DNA sequence: TGTGCCAGCAGCCCCCAAGGGGGAGAATTAGTTTGGTACAATGAGCAGTTCTTC. Protein: CASSPQGGELVWYNEQFF.

This clonotype was seen repeatedly, ten times or more. This chain links TRBV10-3 with TRBJ1-1, with TRBD1 matching over 9 bases. Trimming took 8 bases from V and 5 from J; bases not matched to a gene: 6. Germline V gene data show CDR1 as ENHRY and CDR2 as SYGVKD. CDR3 length: 13 residues. The CDR3 DNA sequence: TGTGCCATCGGGACAGGGCGGGATACTGAAGCTTTCTTT. Amino acids: CAIGTGRDTEAFF.

In this sample, this clonotype turned up a few times. The chain recombines TRBV7-2 with TRBJ2-7, with TRBD2 identical over 13 bases. Trimming cost V 6 bases and J 4 bases; bases outside gene matches: 6. The germline CDR1 and CDR2 sequences are SGHTA and FQGNSA. This CDR3 is 15 amino acids long. CDR3 sequence: CASRKGLAGNYEQYF. The CDR3 DNA reads as TGTGCCAGCAGGAAGGGACTAGCGGGAAATTACGAGCAGTACTTC.

This clonotype was seen ten or more times. The chain is built from TRBV9 and TRBJ2-3; D perhaps matches TRBD2 (6 bases). V lost 4 bases to trimming and J lost 1 base, with 19 bases between them. The CDR3 extends over 17 amino acids. Per the germline V gene, CDR1 is SGDLS and CDR2 is YYNGEE. The CDR3 region is CASSYGSLHRRTDTQYF. DNA of the CDR3: TGTGCCAGCAGCTACGGGAGCTTACACCGGCGCACAGATACGCAGTATTTT.

In regard to this clonotype: This may stem from a read error, because a much larger clone lies one nucleotide away. The J gene is TRBJ2-3, the V gene TRBV20-1, with 7 bases lining up with TRBD2. The length of the CDR3 is 14 residues. CDR1 is DFQATT and CDR2 is SNEGSKA in the germline V gene (reference sequence). CDR3 DNA sequence: TGCAGTGCAAAAAAGCGGGGAATTACAGGTACGCAGTATTTT. Its translation is CSAKKRGITGTQYF.

This clonotype has a handful of counts. This chain connects TRBV20-1 to TRBJ1-5; TRBD1 might be the D (5 bases). The CDR3 is made up of 15 amino acids. Trimming shortened V by 8 bases and J by 4 bases, and 21 bases separated the two germline ends. Germline CDR1 and CDR2: DFQATT and SNEGSKA (reference sequence). The CDR3 sequence is CSTKWGDDVNQPQHF. The CDR3 DNA reads as TGCAGTACCAAGTGGGGGGACGATGTTAATCAGCCCCAGCATTTT.

This clonotype was seen ten or more times. V gene TRBV19 combines with J gene TRBJ1-2; possibly TRBD1 for D (6 bases). In germline, CDR1 is LNHDA, CDR2 SQIVND (reference sequence). The CDR3 has 13 amino acids. V was pared by 2 bases and J by 7 bases, with 11 bases between. The CDR3 sequence is CASSISGASGYTF. For the CDR3, the DNA is TGTGCCAGTAGTATATCAGGGGCCTCTGGCTACACCTTC.

This clonotype is classed as medium-sized. The rearrangement links TRBV27 to TRBJ2-1, with 7 bases lining up with TRBD2. CDR3 size: 15 residues. V lost 5 bases, J lost 0 bases, and 4 bases stayed unmatched. Germline loops: CDR1 MNHEY, CDR2 SMNVEV (reference sequence). CDR3 protein: CASSPRDYSYNEQFF. In DNA form, the CDR3 reads TGTGCCAGCAGTCCCCGGGACTACTCCTACAATGAGCAGTTCTTC.

This clonotype was counted ten times or more. J is TRBJ1-5 and V is TRBV30, with 9 bases that match TRBD1. V trimming: 6 bases; J trimming: 6 bases; junction bases outside the gene matches: 6. The CDR3 totals 13 residues. In germline, CDR1 is GTSNPN, CDR2 SVGIG (reference sequence). CDR3 protein: CACTDRGGQPQHF. As DNA, the CDR3 is TGTGCCTGCACGGACAGGGGTGGTCAGCCCCAGCATTTT.

The sample holds many counts of this clonotype. This chain uses TRBV28 with TRBJ1-2, with TRBD1 matching 8 bases. The length of the CDR3 is 16 residues. Germline CDR1 MDHEN, CDR2 SYDVKM. J was trimmed by 4 bases and V by 2 bases; bases with no gene match: 9. The CDR3 nucleotides are TGTGCCAGCAGTTTACGAGGACAGGGCGATTCCTATGGCTACACCTTC. Translation gives CASSLRGQGDSYGYTF.

This clonotype was picked up a small number of times. The CDR3 sequence is CASSSQIAGSYNEQFF. CDR3 DNA: TGTGCCAGCAGTTCACAAATAGCGGGATCCTACAATGAGCAGTTCTTC. The rearrangement joins TRBV12-3 or TRBV12-4 to TRBJ2-1; 8 positions match TRBD2. The CDR3 loop spans 16 amino acids. V was pared by 4 bases and J by 1 base, with 6 bases of the junction left unmatched.

This clonotype is categorized as medium-sized (0.01 to 0.1%). The chain links TRBV7-6 to TRBJ2-6; D is uncertain. The germline gives CDR1 SGHVS, CDR2 FNYEAQ. The CDR3 has 16 residues. V was pared by 5 bases and J by 0 bases, with 11 bases between. The CDR3 region has the DNA TGTGCCAGCAGCGGTCTTTCCGGCTCTGGGGCCAACGTCCTGACTTTC. The encoded protein is CASSGLSGSGANVLTF.

In this sample, this clonotype is medium-sized. This sequence joins TRBV7-2 and TRBJ2-3; the D is unclear. Trimming shortened V by 3 bases and J by 6 bases, and 4 bases separated the two germline ends. The germline V gene encodes CDR1 SGHTA and CDR2 FQGNSA. CDR3 size: 11 residues. CDR3 in amino acids: CASSLADTQYF. DNA of the CDR3: TGTGCCAGCAGCTTGGCGGATACGCAGTATTTT.

This clonotype was observed at least ten times. V usage is TRBV5-5 and J usage is TRBJ1-2; D gene unclear. Germline V gene sequence: CDR1 SGHKS, CDR2 YYEKEE (reference sequence). The ends were cut back, 1 base at V and 4 bases at J, with 8 bases in the middle. The CDR3 is 13 residues long. The CDR3 protein is CASSLQESYGYTF. DNA for the CDR3: TGTGCCAGCAGCTTGCAAGAAAGCTATGGCTACACCTTC.

This chain uses TRBV3-1 with TRBJ2-3, with unresolved D. This CDR3 region has 17 residues. Trimming took 0 bases from V and 6 from J, leaving 19 bases between them. Germline V gene lookup returns CDR1 LGHDT and CDR2 YNNKEL (reference sequence). CDR3 coding DNA: TGTGCCAGCAGCCAAGAAGGCCTCCTCAACGGGTGGGATACGCAGTATTTT. Translating gives CASSQEGLLNGWDTQYF.

This clonotype was counted only a few times. The chain recombines TRBV24-1 with TRBJ2-1; 9 bases agree with TRBD2. The CDR3 contains 17 residues. CDR1 is KGHDR, CDR2 SFDVKD, per germline. V lost 3 bases to trimming and J lost 5 bases; unmatched junction nucleotides: 10. As DNA, the CDR3 is TGTGCCACCAGTGATCCGCGGCGTCTAGCGGGAAACAATGAGCAGTTCTTC. Translated, it gives CATSDPRRLAGNNEQFF.

This clonotype was seen repeatedly, ten times or more. The chain employs TRBV6-2 or TRBV6-3 and TRBJ1-5; D remains unclear. CDR3 length equals 16 residues. Germline V CDR1 and CDR2: MNHEY, SVGEGT. Trimming took 5 bases from V and 5 from J, leaving 19 bases between them. This CDR3 is CASSQSPPRYYQPQHF. As DNA, the CDR3 is TGTGCCAGCAGTCAGTCCCCGCCGAGGTATTATCAGCCCCAGCATTTT.

V usage is TRBV7-2 and J usage is TRBJ1-1, with a possible D match to TRBD1 (6 bases). Germline V gives CDR1 SGHTA, CDR2 FQGNSA. Trimming cost V 1 base and J 6 bases, with 21 bases left between them. The CDR3 has 17 amino acids. Here the CDR3 DNA reads TGTGCCAGCAGCTTAGGGTACTCGGGGGGCCAGGGCTCTGAAGCTTTCTTT. It specifies CASSLGYSGGQGSEAFF.

This clonotype was counted many times. The rearrangement uses TRBV3-1 and TRBJ2-5, with D unresolved. This CDR3 spans 13 amino acids. The V gene's germline CDR1 is LGHDT and CDR2 YNNKEL (reference sequence). The ends were cut back, 2 bases at V and 5 bases at J, with 9 bases in the middle. The CDR3 DNA reads TGTGCCAGCAGCCAAATGATTGGGGAGACCCAGTACTTC. It encodes CASSQMIGETQYF.

This clonotype has ten or more counts. The chain joins TRBV6-2 or TRBV6-3 to TRBJ2-3, with D unresolved. This CDR3 has 15 amino acids. CDR1 and CDR2 from the germline V gene are MNHEY and SVGEGT. Trimming shortened V by 2 bases and J by 1 base, and 10 bases separated the two germline ends. The CDR3 loop is CASSYGDLGTDTQYF. CDR3 nucleotides: TGTGCCAGCAGTTACGGGGATTTGGGCACAGATACGCAGTATTTT.